This TCR beta chain appears in the sequencing data of a study of metastatic and nonmetastatic thyroid tumors. Every patient underwent thyroid surgery untreated. TCRdb called clones again from the PCR reads with MiXCR. Among some 50,000 clones listed, more than 20% were seen once. This clone was picked up many times. The CDR3 length is 14 residues. The germline V gene encodes CDR1 LGHDT and CDR2 YNNKEL (reference sequence). V lost 4 bases to trimming and J lost 0 bases, with 8 bases between them. The chain uses TRBV3-1 and TRBJ2-3, with D possibly matching TRBD2 (5 bases). The sample comprised blood. This receptor was obtained from a male donor with papillary thyroid cancer or a benign thyroid nodule (not recorded which). Some clones in this sample may be carry-over from other donors' samples. The chain's CDR3 is CASSPTTSTDTQYF. DNA of the CDR3: TGTGCCAGCAGCCCGACTACTAGCACAGATACGCAGTATTTT.